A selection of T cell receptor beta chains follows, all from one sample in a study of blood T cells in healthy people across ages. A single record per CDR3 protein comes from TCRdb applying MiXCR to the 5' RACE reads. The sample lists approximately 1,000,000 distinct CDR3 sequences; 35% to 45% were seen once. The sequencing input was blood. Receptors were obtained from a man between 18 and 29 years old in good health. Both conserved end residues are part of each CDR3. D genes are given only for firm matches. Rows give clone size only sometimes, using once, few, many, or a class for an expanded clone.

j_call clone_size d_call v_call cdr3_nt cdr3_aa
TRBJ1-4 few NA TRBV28 TGTGCCAGCAGCCAGGACCGACCAACTAATGAAAAACTGTTTTTT CASSQDRPTNEKLFF
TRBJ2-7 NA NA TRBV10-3 TGTGCCATCAGTGTCGAGCCCGGGGACGAGCAGTACTTC CAISVEPGDEQYF
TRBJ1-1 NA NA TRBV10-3 TGTGCCATCAGTGAGGCGTCAGTGGACACTGAAGCTTTCTTT CAISEASVDTEAFF
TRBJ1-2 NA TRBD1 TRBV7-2 TGTGCCAGCAGTGCCGCGGGACAGGTTGGCTACACCTTC CASSAAGQVGYTF
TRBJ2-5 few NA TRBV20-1 TGCAGTGCTAGAAGAACAGGGACCCAGTACTTC CSARRTGTQYF
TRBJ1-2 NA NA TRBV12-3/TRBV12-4 TGTGCCAGCAGTTTAGATAGTTGGGGGTCTGACTATGGCTACACCTTC CASSLDSWGSDYGYTF
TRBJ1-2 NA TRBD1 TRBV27 TGTGCCAGCAGTTTACTTAGACAGGGTAGCTACACCTTC CASSLLRQGSYTF
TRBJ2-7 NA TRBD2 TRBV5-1 TGCGCCAGCAGCTTTGGCGGGGGGGAGTCCTACGAGCAGTACTTC CASSFGGGESYEQYF
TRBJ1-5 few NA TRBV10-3 TGTGCCATCAAGCGGGATGGGCCCAGCAATCAGCCCCAGCATTTT CAIKRDGPSNQPQHF
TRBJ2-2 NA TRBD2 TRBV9 TGTGCCAGCAGCTTCTCCGGGACTAGCGGGGGCACCGGGGAGCTGTTTTTT CASSFSGTSGGTGELFF
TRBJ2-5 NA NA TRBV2 TGTGCCAGCAGGATCGACAGTAACCAAGAGACCCAGTACTTC CASRIDSNQETQYF
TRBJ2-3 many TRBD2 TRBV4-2 TGTGCCAGCAGCCCACCGGGGGGGTTTACAACGCAGTATTTT CASSPPGGFTTQYF
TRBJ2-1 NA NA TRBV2 TGTGCCAGCAGTGACTCAGTTCCTAATGAGCAGTTCTTC CASSDSVPNEQFF
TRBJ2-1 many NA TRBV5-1 TGCGCCAGCAGCTTGGAAGTACGACACAATGAGCAGTTCTTC CASSLEVRHNEQFF
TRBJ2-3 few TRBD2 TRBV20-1 TGCAGTGCTAGACAGCGGGGTACCCCCACAGATACGCAGTATTTT CSARQRGTPTDTQYF
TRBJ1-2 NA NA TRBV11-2 TGTGCCAGCAGCCTATTTACGGACGGCATCTATGGCTACACCTTC CASSLFTDGIYGYTF
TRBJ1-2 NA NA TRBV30 TGTGCCTGGCAGCAGGGCCCATACGATGGCTACACCTTC CAWQQGPYDGYTF
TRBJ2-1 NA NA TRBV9 TGTGCCAGCAGCGTAGGGGCAAGAAGGGGAAAGGGTGTGGACAATGAGCAGTTCTTC CASSVGARRGKGVDNEQFF
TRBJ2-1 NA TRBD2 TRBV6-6 TGTGCCAGCAGTGACCCGGGACTAGCCAACAATGAGCAGTTCTTC CASSDPGLANNEQFF
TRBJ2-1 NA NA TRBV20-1 TGCAGTGCTAGATTCTTTGACAGTCACTCCTACAATGAGCAGTTCTTC CSARFFDSHSYNEQFF
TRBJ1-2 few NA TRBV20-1 TGCAGTGCGGTGGGGCCCACACTCTCTTATGGCTACACCTTC CSAVGPTLSYGYTF
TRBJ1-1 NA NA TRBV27 TGTGCCAGCAGTCCCTTCGGGGTCTCCAATGAAGCTTTCTTT CASSPFGVSNEAFF
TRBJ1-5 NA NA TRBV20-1 TGCAGTGCTAGAGGGGGAGGGGATCAGCCCCAGCATTTT CSARGGGDQPQHF
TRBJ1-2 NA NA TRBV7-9 TGTGCCAGCAGCCAAGGATCCGGGGATTGGGCTAACTATGGCTACACCTTC CASSQGSGDWANYGYTF
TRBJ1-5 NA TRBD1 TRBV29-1 TGCAGCGTGGACGGGACAGGGGTTGGTCAGCCCCAGCATTTT CSVDGTGVGQPQHF
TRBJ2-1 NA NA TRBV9 TGTGCCAGCAGCGCGCGGGACTTTGACAATGAGCAGTTCTTC CASSARDFDNEQFF
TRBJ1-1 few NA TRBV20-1 TGCAGTCTCCGGGGGGAGGTGAACACTGAAGCTTTCTTT CSLRGEVNTEAFF
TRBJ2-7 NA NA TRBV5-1 TGCGCCAGCAGCTTGGAGGCTGGGAGGTACGAGCAGTACTTC CASSLEAGRYEQYF
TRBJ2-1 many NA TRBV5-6 TGTGCCAGCAGCCCGGACTCAAATGAGCAGTTCTTC CASSPDSNEQFF
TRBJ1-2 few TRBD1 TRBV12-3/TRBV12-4 TGTGCCAGTAGCCTCACAGGGGGAAGTGGCTACACCTTC CASSLTGGSGYTF
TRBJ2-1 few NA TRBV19 TGTGCCAGTAGTATTGGTGCAAGGGGATACAATGAGCAGTTCTTC CASSIGARGYNEQFF
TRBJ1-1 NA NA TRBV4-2 TGTGCCAGCAGCCAAGATCTCCGGAGTGGGACGACCAACACTGAAGCTTTCTTT CASSQDLRSGTTNTEAFF
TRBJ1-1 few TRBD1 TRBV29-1 TGCAGCCAGGGGGTTTTGGGCACTGAAGCTTTCTTT CSQGVLGTEAFF
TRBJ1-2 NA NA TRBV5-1 TGCGCCAGCAGCCAACAGGAGGGCTATGGCTACACCTTC CASSQQEGYGYTF
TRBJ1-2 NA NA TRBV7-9 TGTGCCAGCAGCTTGACATGGGACGGCTATGGCTACACCTTC CASSLTWDGYGYTF
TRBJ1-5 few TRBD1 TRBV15 TGTGCCACCAGCAGCAGGGGGAATCAGCCCCAGCATTTT CATSSRGNQPQHF
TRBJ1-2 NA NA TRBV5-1 TGCGCCAGCAGTCTAGACGGAGTTGCATATGGCTACACCTTC CASSLDGVAYGYTF
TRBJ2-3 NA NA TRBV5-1 TGCGCCAGCAGCTTGGCAACAGGTCCTAGCACAGAGACGCAGTATTTT CASSLATGPSTETQYF
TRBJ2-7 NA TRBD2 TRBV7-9 TGTGCCAGCAGTTCCGGGACTAGCGTCTCCTACGAGCAGTACTTC CASSSGTSVSYEQYF
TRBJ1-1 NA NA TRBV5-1 TGCGCCAGCAGCTTGTCGGGGGATTCTACGGCTTTCTTT CASSLSGDSTAFF
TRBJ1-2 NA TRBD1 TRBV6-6 TGTGCCAGCAGTTACCCCCGGGACAGAACAATCTATGGCTACACCTTC CASSYPRDRTIYGYTF
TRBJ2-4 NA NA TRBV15 TGTGCCACCAGCAGAGACCCGGGAAGCTCATTAGTCAAAAACATTCAGTACTTC CATSRDPGSSLVKNIQYF
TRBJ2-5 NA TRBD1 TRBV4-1 TGCGCCAGCAGCCAAGGGGCAGGGGGCTTGGGTCAAGAGACCCAGTACTTC CASSQGAGGLGQETQYF
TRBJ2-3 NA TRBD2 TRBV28 TGTGCCAGCAGTTTGGTGGTCGAGCGGGGGGGCGAAGGCACAGATACGCAGTATTTT CASSLVVERGGEGTDTQYF
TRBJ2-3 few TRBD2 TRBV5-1 TGCGCCAGCAGCCTGGGACTAGGCCATCCAGATACGCAGTATTTT CASSLGLGHPDTQYF
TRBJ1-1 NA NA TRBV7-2 TGTGCCAGCAGCCCCGCCCCCGCAGGGTGGACTGAAGCTTTCTTT CASSPAPAGWTEAFF
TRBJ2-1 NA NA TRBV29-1 TGCAGCGTTGAAACGGACGAGGAGTCCTACAATGAGCAGTTCTTC CSVETDEESYNEQFF
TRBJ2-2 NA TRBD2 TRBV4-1 TGCGCCAGCAGCCAAGGTACTAGCGCCGGGGAGCTGTTTTTT CASSQGTSAGELFF
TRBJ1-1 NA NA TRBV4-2 TGTGCCAGCAGCCAGATACCAACAGGGTATACTGAAGCTTTCTTT CASSQIPTGYTEAFF
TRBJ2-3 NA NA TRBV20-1 TGCAGTGCTAGAGATACCCTGCAGTATTTT CSARDTLQYF
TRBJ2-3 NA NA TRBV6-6 TGTGCCAGCACTTATACCGGGACAAAAATCACAGCAACGCAGTATTTT CASTYTGTKITATQYF
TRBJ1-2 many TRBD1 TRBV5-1 TGCGCCAGCAGCCATGGGACAGAAGGCTACACCTTC CASSHGTEGYTF
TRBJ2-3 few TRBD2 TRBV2 TGTGCCAGATCTAGCGGTGTAGCCGATCTGGATACGCAGTATTTT CARSSGVADLDTQYF
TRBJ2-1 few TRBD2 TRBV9 TGTGCCAGCAGCATCTCACCCGGGACTAACAATGAGCAGTTCTTC CASSISPGTNNEQFF
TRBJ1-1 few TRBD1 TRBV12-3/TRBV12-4 TGTGCCAGCAGTGCGGGACAGGACACCGGGAACACTGAAGCTTTCTTT CASSAGQDTGNTEAFF
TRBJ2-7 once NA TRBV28 TGTGCCAACAGTTCCAGGACTTTAGCCCGCGTCGAGCAGTACTTC CANSSRTLARVEQYF
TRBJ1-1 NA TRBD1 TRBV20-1 TGCAGTGCGGGACAGGAGATGAACACTGAAGCTTTCTTT CSAGQEMNTEAFF
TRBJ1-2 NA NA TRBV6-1 TGTGCCAGCAGTTCTGGACAGATAAACTATGGCTACACCTTC CASSSGQINYGYTF
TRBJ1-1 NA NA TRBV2 TGTGCCAGCAGTGATACGACAGGAGGGACTGAAGCTTTCTTT CASSDTTGGTEAFF